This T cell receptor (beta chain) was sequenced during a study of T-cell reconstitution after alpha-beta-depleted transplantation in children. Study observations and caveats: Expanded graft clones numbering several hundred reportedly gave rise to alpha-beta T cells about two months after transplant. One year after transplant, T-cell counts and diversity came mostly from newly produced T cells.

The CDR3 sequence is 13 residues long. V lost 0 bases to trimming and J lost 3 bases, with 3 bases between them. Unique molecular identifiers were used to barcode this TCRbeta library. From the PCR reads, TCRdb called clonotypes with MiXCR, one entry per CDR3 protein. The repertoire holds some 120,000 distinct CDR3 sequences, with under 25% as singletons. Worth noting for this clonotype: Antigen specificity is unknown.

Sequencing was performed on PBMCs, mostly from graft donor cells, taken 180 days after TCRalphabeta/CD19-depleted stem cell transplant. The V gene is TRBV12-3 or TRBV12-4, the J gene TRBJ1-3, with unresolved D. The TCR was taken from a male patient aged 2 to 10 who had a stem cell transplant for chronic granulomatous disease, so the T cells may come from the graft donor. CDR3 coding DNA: TGTGCCAGCAGTTTAGCGCTTGGAAACACCATATATTTT. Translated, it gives CASSLALGNTIYF.